This is a list of T cell receptor beta chains from one sample in a study of T cells after yellow fever vaccination. TCRdb re-called the 5' RACE reads with MiXCR, one entry per CDR3 protein. The sample holds about 300,000 distinct CDR3 sequences, around 10% seen once. This specimen consisted of CD4+ T cells sorted from PBMCs, obtained 5 days after the yellow fever booster vaccination. The receptors derive from a man younger than 30 who received the YFV17D yellow fever vaccine. Both conserved end residues are part of each CDR3. D genes are given only for firm matches. Size values are once, few and many counts, or a class for expanded clones, and some rows have none.

J gene,V gene,CDR3 length,clone size,D gene,CDR3 DNA,CDR3 protein
TRBJ2-3,TRBV20-1,13,.,.,TGCAGTGCTAGACAGGGGGGAACAGATACGCAGTATTTT,CSARQGGTDTQYF
TRBJ1-2,TRBV12-5,15,.,TRBD1,TGTGCTAGTGGTTTTATGGACAGGGGGCTCTATGGCTACACCTTC,CASGFMDRGLYGYTF
TRBJ1-3,TRBV5-1,15,few,.,TGCGCCAGCAGCTTGACAGACGGCTCTGGAAACACCATATATTTT,CASSLTDGSGNTIYF
TRBJ2-5,TRBV10-3,13,few,.,TGTGCCATCAGTGAGATTGCTGAGGAGACCCAGTACTTC,CAISEIAEETQYF
TRBJ2-3,TRBV4-1,15,many,TRBD1,TGCGCCAGCAGCCCTCATGGGACAGGGCCAGATACGCAGTATTTT,CASSPHGTGPDTQYF
TRBJ2-7,TRBV12-5,18,few,TRBD1,TGTGCTAGTGGTTTGGTACCGACAGGGGGGGCCAATTTCTACGAGCAGTACTTC,CASGLVPTGGANFYEQYF
TRBJ2-2,TRBV12-3/TRBV12-4,15,once,.,TGTGCCAGCAGTCCCCTAGCGACGTTCACCGGGGAGCTGTTTTTT,CASSPLATFTGELFF
TRBJ1-5,TRBV4-1,17,few,TRBD1,TGCGCCAGCAGCCAGCCAGGACAGGGCCGCGAAAGACAGCCCCAGCATTTT,CASSQPGQGRERQPQHF
TRBJ1-2,TRBV15,14,.,.,TGTGCCACCAGCAGAGATGTAAGGGGGGACGGCTACACCTTC,CATSRDVRGDGYTF
TRBJ2-5,TRBV5-1,13,many,.,TGCGCCAGTCAGGAGGGGGCGGCTGAGACCCAGTACTTC,CASQEGAAETQYF
TRBJ1-1,TRBV29-1,12,.,TRBD1,TGCAGCGTTGGAGGGGGCATCGCTGAAGCTTTCTTT,CSVGGGIAEAFF
TRBJ2-5,TRBV4-1,13,few,.,TGCGCCAGCAGCCAAGATATCCGGGAGACCCAGTACTTC,CASSQDIRETQYF
TRBJ1-6,TRBV5-6,16,few,.,TGTGCCAGCAGCCCGGATTCGGCCAGGTTTAATTCACCCCTCCACTTT,CASSPDSARFNSPLHF
TRBJ2-3,TRBV5-1,14,few,.,TGCGCCAGCAGCACCCCCCCCGGCACAGATACGCAGTATTTT,CASSTPPGTDTQYF
TRBJ2-4,TRBV7-9,15,many,TRBD2,TGTGCCAGCAGTCAAGCGGGGGGAGCCAAAAACATTCAGTACTTC,CASSQAGGAKNIQYF
TRBJ1-2,TRBV28,16,.,.,TGTGCCAGCAGTAGGGGTAGGGACGGTGAAGGCTATGGCTACACCTTC,CASSRGRDGEGYGYTF
TRBJ2-2,TRBV12-3/TRBV12-4,15,many,TRBD1,TGTGCCAGCAGACCCCGACAGGGTGGGACCGGGGAGCTGTTTTTT,CASRPRQGGTGELFF
TRBJ1-4,TRBV2,14,few,TRBD1,TGTGCCAGCAGGATAACAGGGGGCGGTGAAAAACTGTTTTTT,CASRITGGGEKLFF
TRBJ1-1,TRBV20-1,14,.,.,TGCAGTGCTAGGGGGGGGTCCATGAACACTGAAGCTTTCTTT,CSARGGSMNTEAFF
TRBJ1-5,TRBV6-2/TRBV6-3,17,few,TRBD1,TGTGCCAGCAGAACCCGGACAGGACTAAAGGGCAATCAGCCCCAGCATTTT,CASRTRTGLKGNQPQHF
TRBJ1-4,TRBV29-1,13,.,TRBD1,TGCAGCGTTGAATCGTCAGGGGGGGAAAAACTGTTTTTT,CSVESSGGEKLFF
TRBJ1-2,TRBV27,15,many,TRBD1,TGTGCCAGCAGTCCTCGACAGGGTTCTAACTATGGCTACACCTTC,CASSPRQGSNYGYTF
TRBJ2-3,TRBV10-3,16,.,TRBD1,TGTGCCATCAGTGTCAGCTTTGGGACAGCCTTGGATACGCAGTATTTT,CAISVSFGTALDTQYF
TRBJ2-7,TRBV5-6,13,.,.,TGTGCCAGCCATAGGGCCAGTTCCTACGAGCAGTACTTC,CASHRASSYEQYF
TRBJ2-3,TRBV6-5,16,many,TRBD1,TGTGCCAGCAGTCCGGACAGGGGGCGCGGCACAGATACGCAGTATTTT,CASSPDRGRGTDTQYF
TRBJ1-2,TRBV7-2,12,few,.,TGTGCCAGCAGCTTTGACTGGGGGGGCTACACCTTC,CASSFDWGGYTF
TRBJ2-7,TRBV7-2,16,few,TRBD2,TGTGCCAGCAGCTTATGGACTAGCGGGGGTGTGGACGAGCAGTACTTC,CASSLWTSGGVDEQYF
TRBJ1-5,TRBV15,13,.,.,TGTGCCACAGCTGGGACTAGCGATCAGCCCCAGCATTTT,CATAGTSDQPQHF
TRBJ2-6,TRBV7-2,16,.,TRBD1,TGTGCCAGCAGCGAAGACAGGGTTTCTGGGGCCAACGTCCTGACTTTC,CASSEDRVSGANVLTF
TRBJ2-6,TRBV6-1,14,.,.,TGTGCCAGCAGTTGGGGGCCGGGGGCCAACGTCCTGACTTTC,CASSWGPGANVLTF
TRBJ2-3,TRBV4-2,16,few,TRBD2,TGTGCCAGCAGCCGGAATAGCGGGGTCCTTGGGGATACGCAGTATTTT,CASSRNSGVLGDTQYF
TRBJ2-3,TRBV24-1,15,few,TRBD2,TGTGCCACCAGCTCCCGGGGGGGTTCGACAGATACGCAGTATTTT,CATSSRGGSTDTQYF
TRBJ2-2,TRBV20-1,16,few,.,TGCAGTGCACCTGCCTCCCAGGGTATAGACACCGGGGAGCTGTTTTTT,CSAPASQGIDTGELFF
TRBJ1-2,TRBV6-2/TRBV6-3,11,few,.,TGTGCCACCCAGAGAGGTTCCGGGGTCACCTTC,CATQRGSGVTF
TRBJ2-6,TRBV29-1,15,few,.,TGCAGCGTTGTGGGGGGTTTCACTGGGGCCAACGTCCTGACTTTC,CSVVGGFTGANVLTF
TRBJ2-2,TRBV12-3/TRBV12-4,16,few,TRBD1,TGTGCCAGCAGCCCCCCTACAGGGGGCCGGATCGGGGAGCTGTTTTTT,CASSPPTGGRIGELFF